This passage covers 6 T cell receptor beta chains from one sample sequenced in a study of shared clonotypes between healthy human individuals. CD45RO negativity and positive selection for CCR7 defined naive CD8 cells, a population that excluded terminally differentiated effector memory CD45RA+ cells. Profiling relied on immunoSEQ multiplex PCR, and the TCRdb table lists in-frame clones only, not all of them. The sample lists over 800,000 clones; roughly 92% were seen once. The sample taken for sequencing was naive CD8+ T cells sorted from blood. All receptors come from a man aged 25 to 45 in good health.

This clone has just a few counts. CDR3 region: CASSRQYEQYF. The CDR3 DNA reads TGTGCCAGCAGCCGACAGTACGAGCAGTACTTC. V is TRBV7-9 and J is TRBJ2-7; D possibly corresponds to TRBD1 (5 bases). Germline CDR1 SEHNR, CDR2 FQNEAQ (reference sequence). The length of the CDR3 is 11 residues. The ends were cut back, 5 bases at V and 4 bases at J, with 6 bases in the middle.

This clone was counted once. CDR3 sequence reads: CASRPGSPWGTDTQYF. CDR3 in DNA: TGTGCCAGCAGGCCTGGGTCCCCTTGGGGCACAGATACGCAGTATTTT. The rearrangement uses TRBV7-9 and TRBJ2-3; D is ambiguous. The CDR3 has 16 amino acids. Germline V CDR1 and CDR2: SEHNR, FQNEAQ (reference sequence). Trimming cost V 6 bases and J 1 base, with 17 bases left between them. Together with reference TRBV7-9 and TRBJ2-3, the CDR3 gives the full variable domain: DTGVSQNPRHKITKRGQNVTFRCDPISEHNRLYWYRQTLGQGPEFLTYFQNEAQLEKSRLLSDRFSAERPKGSFSTLEIQRTEQGDSAMYLCASRPGSPWGTDTQYFGPGTRLTVL.

This clone was counted once. The rearrangement uses TRBV7-2 and TRBJ2-2; D is possibly TRBD1 or TRBD2 (5 bases each). This CDR3 contains 17 residues. Germline CDR1 SGHTA, CDR2 FQGNSA. V lost 5 bases, J lost 2 bases, and 18 bases lay in between. CDR3 coding DNA: TGTGCCAGCAGCCCCACTCCACGTGGGACCAACACCGGGGAGCTGTTTTTT. It translates to CASSPTPRGTNTGELFF. The full variable domain, its missing parts supplied by reference TRBV7-2 and TRBJ2-2, is GAGVSQSPSNKVTEKGKDVELRCDPISGHTALYWYRQSLGQGLEFLIYFQGNSAPDKSGLPSDRFSAERTGGSVSTLTIQRTQQEDSAVYLCASSPTPRGTNTGELFFGEGSRLTVL.

This clone was detected a few times. The chain links TRBV7-2 to TRBJ2-7; 7 nucleotides agree with TRBD1. V was clipped by 3 bases and J by 5 bases; unmatched bases: 7. Germline V lookup: CDR1 SGHTA, CDR2 FQGNSA. The CDR3 spans 14 residues. This CDR3 reads CASSFRDRGHEQYF. As DNA, the CDR3 is TGTGCCAGCAGCTTCCGGGACAGAGGTCACGAGCAGTACTTC.

The chain has TRBV5-1 and TRBJ2-7; D unresolved. From germline, CDR1 is SGHRS and CDR2 YFSETQ. V gave up 4 bases and J gave up 2 bases, with 7 bases separating them. This CDR3 contains 12 residues. The CDR3, as DNA: TGCGCCAGCAGCGCTGAGGCCTACGAGCAGTACTTC. It is translated as CASSAEAYEQYF.

The rearrangement links TRBV5-6 to TRBJ1-5; 7 bases are a match to TRBD1. CDR1 and CDR2 (germline): SGHDT, YYEEEE. The CDR3 is 13 residues long. The V segment lost 5 bases and the J segment 7 bases; nucleotides outside the gene matches: 6. CDR3 residues: CASSQQGNQPQHF. CDR3 DNA sequence: TGTGCCAGCAGTCAACAGGGGAACCAGCCCCAGCATTTT.